This TCR beta chain was captured in a study of identical twins. Regarding the study as a whole: An excess of low generation probability was shown by twin-shared out-of-frame alpha sequences.

This CDR3 spans 18 amino acids. Germline V CDR1 and CDR2: LGHNA, YSLEER. V shed 0 bases and J 0 bases; nucleotides not matched to a gene: 11. One entry per CDR3 protein, called by TCRdb with MiXCR from the 5' RACE reads. The sample lists 250,000 or so distinct CDR3 sequences, about 8.3% occurring once. As regards this clonotype: Its target is unknown.

These data were likewise used in another study, on yellow fever vaccine responses in identical twins. In that study: Reported findings indicate that twins' vaccine T cell responses seemed partially convergent, partially personalized.

The rearrangement joins TRBV4-3 to TRBJ2-7, with 7 bases that match TRBD1. This sequence originates from a woman between 18 and 29 years old in good health. The specimen sequenced was CD8+ T cells sorted from blood. CDR3 amino acids: CASSQENRRQGGSYEQYF. The CDR3 DNA sequence: TGCGCCAGCAGCCAAGAAAACCGAAGACAGGGTGGCTCCTACGAGCAGTACTTC.